The clone carrying this T cell receptor beta chain was recorded only once. In the original processing: Estimation of nucleated cell counts was performed using reference gene primer amplification. Clones were read by immunoSEQ multiplex PCR, and TCRdb kept only the in-frame ones, dropping some. V, J and clone size derive from that table, while D and trimming were established from the DNA sequence. Of 80,000 to 95,000 clones listed, approximately 85% are singletons. This sample is drawn from a study of blood T cell repertoires in COVID-19. Study background: From the United States, Italy and Spain came samples of acute and convalescent COVID-19. T cells, B-cell-depleted T cells, or PBMCs supplied cDNA or gDNA.

The CDR3 is 18 amino acids. The germline V gene encodes CDR1 MDHEN and CDR2 SYDVKM. V was clipped by 2 bases and J by 1 base; unmatched bases: 11. The source of this sequence is a human donor in a cohort sampled during active COVID-19. The chain uses TRBV28 and TRBJ2-3; TRBD2 agrees at 8 bases. Material for sequencing was peripheral blood. Here the CDR3 reads CASSLLFGGRIGTDTQYF. CDR3 nucleotide sequence: TGTGCCAGCAGTTTACTTTTCGGCGGGAGGATAGGCACAGATACGCAGTATTTT.